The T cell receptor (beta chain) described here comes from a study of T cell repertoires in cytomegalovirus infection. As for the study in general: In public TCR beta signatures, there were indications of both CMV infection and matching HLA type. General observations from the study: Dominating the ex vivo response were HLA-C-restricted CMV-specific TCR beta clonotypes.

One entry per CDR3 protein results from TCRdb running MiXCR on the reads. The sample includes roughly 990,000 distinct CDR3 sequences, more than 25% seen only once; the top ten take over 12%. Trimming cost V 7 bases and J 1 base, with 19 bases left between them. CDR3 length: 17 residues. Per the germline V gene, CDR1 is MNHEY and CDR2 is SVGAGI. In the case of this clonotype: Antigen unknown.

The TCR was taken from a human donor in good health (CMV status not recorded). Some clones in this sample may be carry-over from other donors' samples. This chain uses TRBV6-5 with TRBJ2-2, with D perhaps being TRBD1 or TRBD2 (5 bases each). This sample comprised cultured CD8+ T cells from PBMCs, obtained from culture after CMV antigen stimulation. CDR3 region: CASTYWDPRQNTGELFF. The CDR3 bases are TGTGCCAGCACCTACTGGGACCCACGCCAGAACACCGGGGAGCTGTTTTTT.